These 15 T cell receptor beta chains share one sample of origin, sequenced in a study of T-cell memory formation after mild COVID-19. TCRdb re-called the 5' RACE reads with MiXCR, one entry per CDR3 protein. Of around 410,000 distinct CDR3 sequences in the sample, 23% were seen once. Sample: PBMCs or a T cell subset sorted from them (not recorded which). The receptors were sampled from an adult woman who had mild COVID-19 (a few samples of this study predate the infection). Cell type and time point are not known.

Here the CDR3 reads CASSPPRTGVPTDTQYF. CDR3 coding DNA: TGTGCCAGCAGCCCACCGAGGACAGGGGTCCCCACAGATACGCAGTATTTT. V usage is TRBV11-3 and J usage is TRBJ2-3; 9 bases agree with TRBD1. V shed 5 bases, J shed 2 bases, and the junction held 11 bases outside the gene matches. The CDR3 is 17 residues long. Germline V gene data show CDR1 as SGHNT and CDR2 as YENEEA.

This clonotype was observed a few times. V and J are TRBV3-1 and TRBJ1-6, with D hard to call. This CDR3 is built from 13 residues. Germline lookup yields CDR1 LGHDT and CDR2 YNNKEL (reference sequence). Between the trimmed V and J ends, which lost 1 base and 9 bases, there was a span of 7 bases. CDR3 coding DNA: TGTGCCAGCAGCCAAGTTATGGGTTCACCCCTCCACTTT. It is translated as CASSQVMGSPLHF.

The V and J genes are TRBV30 and TRBJ1-5, with 7 positions matching TRBD1. The V segment lost 4 bases and the J segment 8 bases; nucleotides outside the gene matches: 8. The germline CDR1 and CDR2 sequences are GTSNPN and SVGIG (reference sequence). The CDR3 sequence is 13 residues long. CDR3 residues: CAWKGDSGKPQHF. The CDR3 DNA reads TGTGCCTGGAAAGGGGACAGCGGTAAGCCCCAGCATTTT.

This clonotype was found a few times. The chain uses TRBV6-6 and TRBJ1-1; 8 bases align to TRBD1. V was pared by 6 bases and J by 11 bases, with 5 bases of the junction left unmatched. CDR1 is MNHNY, CDR2 SVGAGI, per germline (reference sequence). CDR3 length: 11 amino acids. CDR3 region: CASRTGEGAFF. CDR3 nucleotides: TGTGCCAGCAGGACAGGGGAGGGGGCTTTCTTT.

The V call is TRBV11-3, the J call TRBJ2-5, with 7 nucleotides matching TRBD1. Germline assignment: CDR1 SGHNT and CDR2 YENEEA. The CDR3 is 14 residues long. The junction had 5 bases not matched to a gene; V was cut back by 3 bases and J by 4 bases. As DNA, the CDR3 is TGTGCCAGCAGCTTGGACAGGACAACAGAGACCCAGTACTTC. Its protein product is CASSLDRTTETQYF.

The chain links TRBV15 to TRBJ2-3; D gene uncertain. Trimming cost V 0 bases and J 4 bases, with 11 bases left between them. CDR1 and CDR2 (germline): LNHNV, YYDKDF (reference sequence). The CDR3 contains 15 residues. The CDR3 DNA sequence: TGTGCCACCAGCAGAGATGGGCAGTCCTCAGATACGCAGTATTTT. As protein: CATSRDGQSSDTQYF.

This chain joins TRBV15 and TRBJ2-1, with D unresolved. The CDR3 contains 15 residues. V lost 6 bases, J lost 0 bases, and 12 bases lay in between. Germline assignment: CDR1 LNHNV and CDR2 YYDKDF (reference sequence). The CDR3 loop is CATRGTKSSYNEQFF. The DNA of the CDR3 is TGTGCCACCAGAGGAACTAAAAGCTCCTACAATGAGCAGTTCTTC.

The chain uses TRBV12-3 or TRBV12-4 and TRBJ2-3; D remains unclear. This CDR3 is 16 amino acids long. V was cut by 5 bases and J by 2 bases, with 17 bases left in between. The CDR3 spells CASSRPSYGPTDTQYF. The CDR3 nucleotides are TGTGCCAGCAGTCGGCCATCCTACGGCCCCACAGATACGCAGTATTTT.

V usage is TRBV19 and J usage is TRBJ1-1; 7 bases align to TRBD1. Unmatched junction bases numbered 4, after V lost 3 bases and J lost 3 bases. From germline, CDR1 is LNHDA and CDR2 SQIVND (reference sequence). The CDR3 contains 14 residues. CDR3 sequence (DNA): TGTGCCAGTAGTATGACCGGGACAGACACTGAAGCTTTCTTT. Translation: CASSMTGTDTEAFF.

V gene TRBV4-1 combines with J gene TRBJ1-5; TRBD1 is a possible D gene (5 bases). The CDR3 loop spans 13 amino acids. The V and J ends lost 4 bases and 8 bases respectively, with 12 bases between them. The germline gives CDR1 MGHRA, CDR2 YSYEKL. The CDR3 here is CASSLLGGEPQHF. The CDR3 bases are TGCGCCAGCAGCCTGCTTGGAGGGGAGCCCCAGCATTTT.

V and J are TRBV11-3 and TRBJ2-2; D is possibly TRBD2 (5 bases). CDR1 is SGHNT, CDR2 YENEEA, per germline. The CDR3 consists of 18 residues. Trimming cost V 5 bases and J 4 bases, with 23 bases left between them. Written as DNA, the CDR3 is TGTGCCAGCAGCACCGGGCCCCGAGGGAGAGGTGGCACCGGGGAGCTGTTTTTT. Translated: CASSTGPRGRGGTGELFF.

The V and J genes are TRBV12-3 or TRBV12-4 and TRBJ2-2; 8 bases are shared with TRBD2. J lost 7 bases, V lost 6 bases, and 7 bases had no gene match. The CDR3 consists of 14 residues. The CDR3 nucleotides are TGTGCCAGCAGAAGGACTAGCTCAGACGGGGAGCTGTTTTTT. This encodes CASRRTSSDGELFF.

The chain uses TRBV20-1 and TRBJ1-1; perhaps TRBD1 as D (5 bases). Germline V gene lookup returns CDR1 DFQATT and CDR2 SNEGSKA (reference sequence). Trimming removed 6 bases at V and 5 bases at J, with 16 bases between. CDR3 length: 13 amino acids. In DNA form, the CDR3 reads TGCAGTGCGCACCAGGGTTGGGCTACTGAAGCTTTCTTT. As protein: CSAHQGWATEAFF.

This clonotype was seen ten or more times. The CDR3: CASTSGQGLTDTQYF. The CDR3 bases are TGTGCCAGCACCTCGGGACAGGGCCTCACAGATACGCAGTATTTT. The rearrangement uses TRBV11-2 and TRBJ2-3; TRBD1 matches 9 bases. The CDR3 has 15 amino acids. Trimming took 7 bases from V and 2 from J; bases not matched to a gene: 7. Germline V gene data show CDR1 as SGHAT and CDR2 as FQNNGV.

A few counts support this clonotype. The chain's CDR3 is CASSLRQAFSGNTIYF. As DNA, the CDR3 is TGTGCCAGCAGCTTAAGACAGGCCTTCTCTGGAAACACCATATATTTT. This rearrangement joins TRBV11-2 to TRBJ1-3, with TRBD1 as a possible D gene (6 bases). The germline V gene encodes CDR1 SGHAT and CDR2 FQNNGV. The germline V and J ends were trimmed by 2 bases and 0 bases, with 11 bases remaining between them. The CDR3 totals 16 residues.